This TCR beta chain was identified during a study of response to subunit inactivated influenza vaccine. Whole-study findings and limits: The authors suggested that few new T cells are recruited per seasonal influenza vaccination.

This clonotype has just a few counts. Its target is unknown. This CDR3 comprises 13 residues. Germline V gene sequence: CDR1 DFQATT, CDR2 SNEGSKA (reference sequence). Trimming took 3 bases from V and 5 from J, leaving 13 bases between them. TCRdb reanalysed the RT-PCR reads using MiXCR and keeps one entry per CDR3 protein. Among about 520,000 distinct CDR3 sequences listed, around 9.9% were seen once. The chain has TRBV20-1 and TRBJ2-5, with a weak D call TRBD1 (5 bases). Sequencing used PBMCs from blood, obtained 40 to 50 days after vaccination. The receptor comes from a man aged 50 or older who received an inactivated influenza vaccine. CDR3 bases: TGCAGTGCTAGGGGGCAGCTCCGGGAGACCCAGTACTTC. It specifies CSARGQLRETQYF.